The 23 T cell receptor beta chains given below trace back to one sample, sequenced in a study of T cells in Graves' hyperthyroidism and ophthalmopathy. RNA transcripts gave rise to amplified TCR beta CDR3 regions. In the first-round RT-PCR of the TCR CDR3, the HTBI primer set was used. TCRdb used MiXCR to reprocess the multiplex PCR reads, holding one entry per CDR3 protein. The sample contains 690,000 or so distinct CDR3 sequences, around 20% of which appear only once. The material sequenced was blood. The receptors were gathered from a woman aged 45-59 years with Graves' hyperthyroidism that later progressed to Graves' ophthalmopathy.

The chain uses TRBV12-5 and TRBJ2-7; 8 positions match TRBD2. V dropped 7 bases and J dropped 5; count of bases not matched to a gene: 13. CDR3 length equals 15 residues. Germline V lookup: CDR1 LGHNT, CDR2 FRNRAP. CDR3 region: CASASGGALPHEQYF. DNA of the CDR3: TGTGCTAGTGCCTCCGGGGGGGCGCTTCCCCACGAGCAGTACTTC.

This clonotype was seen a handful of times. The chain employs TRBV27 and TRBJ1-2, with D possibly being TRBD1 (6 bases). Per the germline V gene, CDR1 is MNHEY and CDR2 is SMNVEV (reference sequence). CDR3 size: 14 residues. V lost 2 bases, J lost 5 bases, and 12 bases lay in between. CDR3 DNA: TGTGCCAGCAGTTTAAAGGGGCAGGGGTATGGCTACACCTTC. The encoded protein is CASSLKGQGYGYTF.

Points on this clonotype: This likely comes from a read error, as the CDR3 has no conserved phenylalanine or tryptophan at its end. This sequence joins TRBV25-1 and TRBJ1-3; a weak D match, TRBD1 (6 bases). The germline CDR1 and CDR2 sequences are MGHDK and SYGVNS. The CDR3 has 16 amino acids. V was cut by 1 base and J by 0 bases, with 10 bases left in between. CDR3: CASSELRTVSGNTIYL. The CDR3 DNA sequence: TGTGCCAGCAGTGAATTGCGGACAGTCTCTGGAAACACCATATATTTA.

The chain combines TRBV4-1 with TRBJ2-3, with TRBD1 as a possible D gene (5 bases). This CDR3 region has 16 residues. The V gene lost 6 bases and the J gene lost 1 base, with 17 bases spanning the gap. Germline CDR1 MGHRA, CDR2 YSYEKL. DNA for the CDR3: TGCGCCAGCAGAAGTGCTCCAGGCAGGGGCACAGATACGCAGTATTTT. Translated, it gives CASRSAPGRGTDTQYF.

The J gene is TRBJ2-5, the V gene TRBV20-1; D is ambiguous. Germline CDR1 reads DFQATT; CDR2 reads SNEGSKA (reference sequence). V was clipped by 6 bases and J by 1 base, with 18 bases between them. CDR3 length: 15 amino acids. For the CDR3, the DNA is TGCAGTGCCCCGAGACCCGGGCTTGCCCAAGAGACCCAGTACTTC. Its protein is CSAPRPGLAQETQYF.

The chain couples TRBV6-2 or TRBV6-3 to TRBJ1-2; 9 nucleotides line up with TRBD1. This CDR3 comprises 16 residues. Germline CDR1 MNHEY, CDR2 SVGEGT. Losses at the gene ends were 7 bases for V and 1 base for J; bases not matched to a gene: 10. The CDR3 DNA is TGTGCCAGCATAATGACAGGGGGTAGAATTAACTATGGCTACACCTTC. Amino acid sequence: CASIMTGGRINYGYTF.

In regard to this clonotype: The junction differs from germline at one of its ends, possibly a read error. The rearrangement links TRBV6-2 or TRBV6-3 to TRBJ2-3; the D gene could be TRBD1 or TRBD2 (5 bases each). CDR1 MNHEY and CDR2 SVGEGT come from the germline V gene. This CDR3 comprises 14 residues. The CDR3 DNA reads TGTGCCAGCGTGCCCGGGGCTAGAGGGTATACGCAGGATTTT. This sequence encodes CASVPGARGYTQDF.

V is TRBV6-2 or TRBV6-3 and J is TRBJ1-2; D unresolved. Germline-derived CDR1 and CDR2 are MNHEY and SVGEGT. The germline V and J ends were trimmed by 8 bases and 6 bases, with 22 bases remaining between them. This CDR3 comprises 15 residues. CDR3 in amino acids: CASRPHGGSSDGYTF. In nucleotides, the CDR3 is TGTGCCAGCCGACCCCATGGAGGGTCTTCGGATGGCTACACCTTC.

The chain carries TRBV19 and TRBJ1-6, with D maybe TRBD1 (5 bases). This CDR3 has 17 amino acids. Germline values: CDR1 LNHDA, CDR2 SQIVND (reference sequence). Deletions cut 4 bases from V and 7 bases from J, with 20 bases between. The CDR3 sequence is CASSTLLLGVDNSPLHF. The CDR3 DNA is TGTGCCAGTAGTACCCTCCTATTGGGGGTGGACAATTCACCCCTCCACTTT.

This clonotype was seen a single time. CDR3 sequence (DNA): TGCGCCAGCAGCTTGGACCGACAGGGGGGTGGCACAGATACGCAGTATTTT. It specifies CASSLDRQGGGTDTQYF. The chain joins TRBV5-1 to TRBJ2-3, with 9 bases aligning to TRBD1. V lost 0 bases to trimming and J lost 1 base; unmatched junction nucleotides: 6. Germline-derived CDR1 and CDR2 are SGHRS and YFSETQ. The CDR3 is 17 residues long.

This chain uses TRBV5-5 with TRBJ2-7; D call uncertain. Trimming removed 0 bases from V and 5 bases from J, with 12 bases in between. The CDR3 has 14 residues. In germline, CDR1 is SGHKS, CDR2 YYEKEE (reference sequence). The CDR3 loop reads CASSLVGLRDEQYF. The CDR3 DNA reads TGTGCCAGCAGCTTGGTGGGCCTAAGGGACGAGCAGTACTTC.

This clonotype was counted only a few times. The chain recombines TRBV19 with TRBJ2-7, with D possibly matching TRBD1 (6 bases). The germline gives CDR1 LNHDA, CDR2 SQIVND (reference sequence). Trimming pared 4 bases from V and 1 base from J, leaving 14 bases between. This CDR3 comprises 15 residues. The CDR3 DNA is TGTGCCAGTAGTAGAGGGGGATCCCCTTCCTACGAGCAGTACTTC. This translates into CASSRGGSPSYEQYF.

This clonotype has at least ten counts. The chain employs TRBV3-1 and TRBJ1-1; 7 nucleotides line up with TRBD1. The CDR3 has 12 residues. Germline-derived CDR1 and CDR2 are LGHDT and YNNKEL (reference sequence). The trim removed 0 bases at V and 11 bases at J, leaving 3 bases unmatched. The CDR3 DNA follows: TGTGCCAGCAGCCAAGAACAGGGGAGGGCTTTCTTT. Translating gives CASSQEQGRAFF.

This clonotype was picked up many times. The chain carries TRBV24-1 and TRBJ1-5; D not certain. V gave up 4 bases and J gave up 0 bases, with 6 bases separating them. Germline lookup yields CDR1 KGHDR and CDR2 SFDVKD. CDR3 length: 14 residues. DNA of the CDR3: TGTGCCACCAGTGACACGGATAGCAATCAGCCCCAGCATTTT. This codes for CATSDTDSNQPQHF.

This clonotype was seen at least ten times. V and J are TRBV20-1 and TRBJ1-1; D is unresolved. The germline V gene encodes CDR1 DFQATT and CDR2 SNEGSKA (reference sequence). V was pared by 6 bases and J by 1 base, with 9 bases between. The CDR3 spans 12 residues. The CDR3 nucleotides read TGCAGTGCCGGTTTAGGGAACACTGAAGCTTTCTTT. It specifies CSAGLGNTEAFF.

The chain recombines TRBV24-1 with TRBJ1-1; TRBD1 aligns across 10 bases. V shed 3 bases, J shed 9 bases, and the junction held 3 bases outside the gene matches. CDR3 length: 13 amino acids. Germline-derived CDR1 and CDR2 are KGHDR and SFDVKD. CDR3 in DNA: TGTGCCACCAGTGATCCGGGACAGGGGAAAGCTTTCTTT. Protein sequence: CATSDPGQGKAFF.

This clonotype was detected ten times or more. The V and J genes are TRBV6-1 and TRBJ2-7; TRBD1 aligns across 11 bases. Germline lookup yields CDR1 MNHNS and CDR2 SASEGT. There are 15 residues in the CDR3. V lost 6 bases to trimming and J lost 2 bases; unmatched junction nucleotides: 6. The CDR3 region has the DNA TGTGCCAGCAGACGCGGACAGGGGGCTCCCTACGAGCAGTACTTC. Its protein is CASRRGQGAPYEQYF.

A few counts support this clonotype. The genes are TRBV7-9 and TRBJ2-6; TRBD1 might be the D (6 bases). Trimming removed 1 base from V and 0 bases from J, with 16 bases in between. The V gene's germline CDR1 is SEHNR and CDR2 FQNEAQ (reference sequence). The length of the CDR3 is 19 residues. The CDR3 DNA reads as TGTGCCAGCAGCTTAGTCGCAGGGGAGTTTCTCTCTGGGGCCAACGTCCTGACTTTC. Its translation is CASSLVAGEFLSGANVLTF.

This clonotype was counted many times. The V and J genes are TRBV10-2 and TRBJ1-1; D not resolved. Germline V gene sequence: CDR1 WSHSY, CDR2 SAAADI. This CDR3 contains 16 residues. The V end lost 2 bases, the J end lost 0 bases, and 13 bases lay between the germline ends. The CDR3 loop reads CASSELLQRMNTEAFF. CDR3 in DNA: TGCGCCAGCAGTGAGCTTCTACAGCGTATGAACACTGAAGCTTTCTTT.

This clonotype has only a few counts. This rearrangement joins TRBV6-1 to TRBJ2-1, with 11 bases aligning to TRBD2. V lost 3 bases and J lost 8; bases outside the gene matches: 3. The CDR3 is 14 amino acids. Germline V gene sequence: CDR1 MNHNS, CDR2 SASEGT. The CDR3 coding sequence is TGTGCCAGCAGTGAGCCGGGACTAGCGGATGAGCAGTTCTTC. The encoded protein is CASSEPGLADEQFF.

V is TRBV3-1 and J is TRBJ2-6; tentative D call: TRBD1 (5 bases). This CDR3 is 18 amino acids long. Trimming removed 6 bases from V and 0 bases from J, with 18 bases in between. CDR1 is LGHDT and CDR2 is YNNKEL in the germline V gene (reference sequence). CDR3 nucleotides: TGTGCCAGCAGACCTGCGAAGGGGCCTTACTCTGGGGCCAACGTCCTGACTTTC. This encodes CASRPAKGPYSGANVLTF. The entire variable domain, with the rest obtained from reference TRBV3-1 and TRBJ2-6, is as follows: DTAVSQTPKYLVTQMGNDKSIKCEQNLGHDTMYWYKQDSKKFLKIMFSYNNKELIINETVPNRFSPKSPDKAHLNLHINSLELGDSAVYFCASRPAKGPYSGANVLTFGAGSRLTVL.

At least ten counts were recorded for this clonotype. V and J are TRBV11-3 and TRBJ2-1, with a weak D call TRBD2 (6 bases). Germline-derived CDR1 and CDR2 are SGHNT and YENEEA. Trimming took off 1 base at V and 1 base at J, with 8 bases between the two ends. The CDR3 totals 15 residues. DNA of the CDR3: TGTGCCAGCAGCTTAGGCGGGGTGTCCTACAATGAGCAGTTCTTC. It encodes CASSLGGVSYNEQFF.

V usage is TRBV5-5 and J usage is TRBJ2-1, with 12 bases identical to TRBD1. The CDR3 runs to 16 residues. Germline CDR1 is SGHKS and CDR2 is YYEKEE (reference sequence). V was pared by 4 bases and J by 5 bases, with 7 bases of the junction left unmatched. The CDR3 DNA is TGTGCCAGCAGCCGCCCGGGACAGGGGGCCAACAATGAGCAGTTCTTC. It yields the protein CASSRPGQGANNEQFF.